Sequencing of this T cell receptor (beta chain) was carried out in a study of T cells in localized non-small cell lung cancer. Profiled with immunoSEQ multiplex PCR; TCRdb holds only in-frame clones, not every one. The sample consists of tens of thousands of clones, 88% of them appearing once. Germline V gives CDR1 SGDLS, CDR2 YYNGEE. V was shortened by 0 bases and J by 5 bases, with 2 bases between the two germline ends. The CDR3 consists of 11 residues. The sequence came from a woman between 40 and 69 years old with stage I squamous cell lung carcinoma. The specimen comprised peripheral blood, sampled before any cancer treatment. The chain combines TRBV9 with TRBJ2-5; D not resolved. The CDR3 spells CASSVVETQYF. The CDR3 DNA sequence: TGTGCCAGCAGCGTAGTGGAGACCCAGTACTTC.